A selection of T cell receptor beta chains follows, all from one sample in a study of blood T cell repertoires in COVID-19. Using immunoSEQ multiplex PCR, the repertoire was profiled, and TCRdb retains in-frame clones only, with some absent. The table records about 54,000 clones, roughly nine tenths of them present only once. Sequencing used peripheral blood. Receptor source: a woman aged 40 to 55 with active COVID-19. Both conserved end residues are part of each CDR3. A D gene is named only where the DNA matches it firmly. The size field is filled for only some rows; it gives once, few, many or a size class.

>TRBD1|.|TRBJ2-3|TRBV18
CASSLIQGLESTDTQYF
TGTGCCAGCTCACTTATACAGGGGCTTGAAAGCACAGATACGCAGTATTTT
>.|.|TRBJ2-5|TRBV7-2
CASSLADRPETQYF
TGTGCCAGCAGCCTCGCTGACAGGCCGGAGACCCAGTACTTC
>.|.|TRBJ1-1|TRBV7-9
CASSLVSGFFSEAFF
TGTGCCAGCAGCTTGGTGTCAGGTTTTTTCTCTGAAGCTTTCTTT
>.|.|TRBJ1-3|TRBV29-1
CSTGGGESSGNTIYF
TGCAGCACTGGGGGAGGGGAAAGCTCTGGAAACACCATATATTTT
>.|.|TRBJ2-5|TRBV24-1
CATSDLRKEEQWTQYF
TGTGCCACCAGTGATTTGCGGAAGGAAGAACAGTGGACCCAGTACTTC
>TRBD1|.|TRBJ2-7|TRBV30
CALTGIGSYEQYF
TGTGCCTTGACAGGGATTGGCTCCTACGAGCAGTACTTC
>.|.|TRBJ1-1|TRBV18
CASSPPNGRGTEAFF
TGTGCCAGCTCACCACCTAACGGGAGGGGAACTGAAGCTTTCTTT
>TRBD2|.|TRBJ2-3|TRBV7-9
CASSLPSGGLRDTQYF
TGTGCCAGCAGCTTACCATCGGGGGGACTCCGAGATACGCAGTATTTT
>.|.|TRBJ1-1|TRBV20-1
CSASRGTEAFF
TGCAGTGCCTCGCGGGGGACTGAAGCTTTCTTT
>.|once|TRBJ2-5|TRBV29-1
CSVGIATKETQYF
TGCAGCGTTGGGATAGCGACAAAAGAGACCCAGTACTTC
>TRBD1|.|TRBJ2-1|TRBV7-2
CASSSQGQEQFF
TGTGCCAGCAGCTCACAGGGACAGGAGCAGTTCTTC
>.|.|TRBJ1-5|TRBV4-1
CASSQDGGARQPQHF
TGCGCCAGCAGCCAAGATGGTGGAGCGAGGCAGCCCCAGCATTTT
>TRBD1|.|TRBJ1-2|TRBV2
CASRRDRGDYGYTF
TGTGCCAGCAGAAGGGACAGGGGGGACTATGGCTACACCTTC
>TRBD2|.|TRBJ2-2|TRBV11-2
CASSWLAGLSTGELFF
TGTGCCAGCAGCTGGCTAGCGGGTTTAAGCACCGGGGAGCTGTTTTTT
>.|.|TRBJ2-7|TRBV27
CASSFHRDSSSYEQYF
TGTGCCAGCAGTTTCCATAGAGACAGCAGCTCCTACGAGCAGTACTTC
>.|.|TRBJ1-1|TRBV10-3
CAISEAPNTEAFF
TGTGCCATCAGTGAAGCTCCGAACACTGAAGCTTTCTTT
>TRBD1|.|TRBJ1-2|TRBV28
CASSYHRGGYTF
TGTGCCAGCAGTTATCACAGGGGAGGCTACACCTTC